Here is one TCR beta chain with its context. This sample is part of a study of blood T cell repertoires in COVID-19. Looking at the study overall: Collection of acute and convalescent COVID-19 samples took place in the United States, Italy and Spain. T cells, B-cell-depleted T cells, or PBMCs provided the cDNA or gDNA that served as material.

Original data processing: Amplification from reference gene primers served as the basis for estimated nucleated cell counts. The method was immunoSEQ multiplex PCR; TCRdb's version includes in-frame clones alone and lacks a portion of them. V, J and clone size were drawn from that table, and D and trimming were deduced from the DNA. The profile shows 70,000 to 95,000 clones, 88% of them singletons. Trimming removed 6 bases from V and 15 bases from J; junction bases left unmatched: 12. CDR1 and CDR2 (germline): SNHLY, FYNNEI. CDR3 size: 14 residues. The chain employs TRBV2 and TRBJ2-1; 12 bases align to TRBD2. The sequenced sample consisted of peripheral blood. The clonotype comes from a man aged 45-60 years with active COVID-19. The CDR3 nucleotides are TGTGCCAGCAGCGCCTCCGGACTAGCGGGGAGCATGTTCTTC. As protein: CASSASGLAGSMFF.